These 17 T cell receptor beta chains share one sample of origin, sequenced in a study of beta chain features in type 1 diabetes. Study-wide results and limits: Patients with Type 1 diabetes showed moderately but significantly shorter TCRB CDR3s in all four CD4+ subsets.

No antigen has been identified for these receptors. TCRB transcripts that were expressed got sequenced, as all of the isolated RNA had been reverse transcribed. TCRdb's table, derived via immunoSEQ multiplex PCR, lists solely in-frame clones and lacks some. This sample has 600,000 to 700,000 clones, with 13% found just once. The sequenced material came from naive CD4+ T cells from blood. These receptors were taken from a man younger than 30 with type 1 diabetes.

This chain uses TRBV18 with TRBJ2-2; D is unclear. Per the germline V gene, CDR1 is KGHSH and CDR2 is LQKENI. This CDR3 has 13 amino acids. V was pared by 3 bases and J by 6 bases, with 8 bases between. The CDR3, as DNA: TGTGCCAGCTCACCCAAAGAGCCCGGGGAGCTGTTTTTT. Translating it yields CASSPKEPGELFF.

Written as DNA, the CDR3 is TGTGCCAGCAGCAAGGGGAGGACCAAGTCCGGGGGCTACACCTTC. Amino acid sequence: CASSKGRTKSGGYTF. The chain carries TRBV21-1 and TRBJ1-2. TRBV21-1 counts as a pseudogene. The length of the CDR3 is 15 residues.

This clone turned up a few times. CDR3 nucleotide sequence: TGTGCCAGCACCCCGCCCAGGACTAGCGGAGCCTACAATGAGCAGTTCTTC. Translation gives CASTPPRTSGAYNEQFF. This sequence joins TRBV28 and TRBJ2-1, with 10 nucleotides matching TRBD2. Germline V gene data show CDR1 as MDHEN and CDR2 as SYDVKM. The CDR3 contains 17 residues. V shed 7 bases, J shed 2 bases, and the junction held 11 bases outside the gene matches.

The table lists this clone with a few counts. Other DNA sequences from this sample encode an identical CDR3 as well. The genes are TRBV2 and TRBJ2-7; D gene ambiguous. V was clipped by 3 bases and J by 3 bases, with 3 bases between them. CDR1 SNHLY and CDR2 FYNNEI come from the germline V gene. The CDR3 is 11 residues long. The CDR3 protein is CASSDSYEQYF. The DNA for the CDR3 is TGTGCCAGCAGTGACAGCTACGAGCAGTACTTC.

Notes on this clone: Distinct nucleotide sequences in the sample also encode this CDR3. The chain recombines TRBV29-1 with TRBJ2-5; the D is unclear. There are 10 residues in the CDR3. V was shortened by 6 bases and J by 0 bases, with 2 bases between the two germline ends. Germline V gene data show CDR1 as SQVTM and CDR2 as ANQGSEA. This CDR3 reads CSVYQETQYF. The CDR3 bases are TGCAGCGTATACCAAGAGACCCAGTACTTC.

Concerning this clone: Within the sample, other DNA sequences also encode this same CDR3. V and J are TRBV5-4 and TRBJ2-5; tentative D call: TRBD1 (5 bases). V was cut by 0 bases and J by 3 bases, with 9 bases left in between. Germline values: CDR1 SGHNT, CDR2 YYREEE (reference sequence). The CDR3 has 14 residues. This chain's CDR3 is CASSLAGREETQYF. CDR3 sequence (DNA): TGTGCCAGCAGCTTGGCAGGCAGGGAAGAGACCCAGTACTTC. The full variable domain, completed using reference TRBV5-4 and TRBJ2-5, is ETGVTQSPTHLIKTRGQQVTLRCSSQSGHNTVSWYQQALGQGPQFIFQYYREEENGRGNFPPRFSGLQFPNYSSELNVNALELDDSALYLCASSLAGREETQYFGPGTRLLVL.

This clone occurred a few times. In the same sample, other DNA sequences code for this CDR3. This chain uses TRBV30 with TRBJ1-1; the D is unclear. This CDR3 is built from 13 residues. Germline assignment: CDR1 GTSNPN and CDR2 SVGIG (reference sequence). V was trimmed by 0 bases and J by 0 bases, leaving 5 bases between them. CDR3 DNA: TGTGCCTGGAGTGTGAGGGTGAACACTGAAGCTTTCTTT. Its protein is CAWSVRVNTEAFF.

The rearrangement uses TRBV5-4 and TRBJ2-5; D gene unclear. Germline lookup yields CDR1 SGHNT and CDR2 YYREEE (reference sequence). Trimming cost V 0 bases and J 2 bases, with 11 bases left between them. This CDR3 contains 15 residues. The CDR3 reads CASSLGQLTQETQYF. CDR3 sequence (DNA): TGTGCCAGCAGCTTGGGGCAGCTTACTCAAGAGACCCAGTACTTC.

The chain has TRBV30 and TRBJ2-5; D call uncertain. CDR1 is GTSNPN and CDR2 is SVGIG in the germline V gene (reference sequence). V lost 3 bases and J 5 bases, leaving 10 bases between the germline ends. CDR3 size: 12 residues. DNA for the CDR3: TGTGCCTGGAGGGGGAACGGGGAGACCCAGTACTTC. Residues: CAWRGNGETQYF.

V and J are TRBV4-1 and TRBJ1-3, with 7 bases fitting TRBD1. This CDR3 has 14 amino acids. Germline-derived CDR1 and CDR2 are MGHRA and YSYEKL. V shed 5 bases, J shed 8 bases, and the junction held 9 bases outside the gene matches. The chain's CDR3 is CASSITGDRDTIYF. The CDR3 nucleotides are TGCGCCAGCAGCATTACAGGGGACCGGGACACCATATATTTT.

This clone came up a few times. J is TRBJ2-7 and V is TRBV29-1; 12 bases align to TRBD1. Per germline, CDR1 SQVTM and CDR2 ANQGSEA. This CDR3 has 13 residues. The V gene end was trimmed by 5 bases and the J gene end by 4 bases; junction bases not matched to a gene: 3. CDR3 sequence (DNA): TGCAGCGTTTTGGGACAGGGGGCATACGAGCAGTACTTC. Translating it yields CSVLGQGAYEQYF.

This clone was seen a few times. The genes are TRBV10-3 and TRBJ1-2; D gene unclear. CDR1 is ENHRY and CDR2 is SYGVKD in the germline V gene. The CDR3 contains 14 residues. V was cut by 4 bases and J by 2 bases, with 11 bases left in between. The DNA for the CDR3 is TGTGCCATCAGTGGGGTCGAGGAAAACTATGGCTACACCTTC. The encoded protein is CAISGVEENYGYTF.

The rearrangement uses TRBV7-9 and TRBJ1-4, with 10 positions matching TRBD1. J was trimmed by 8 bases and V by 1 base; bases with no gene match: 4. The germline gives CDR1 SEHNR, CDR2 FQNEAQ (reference sequence). The CDR3 is 15 amino acids. The CDR3 nucleotides read TGTGCCAGCAGCTTAGACGGGACAGGGGTCGAAAAACTGTTTTTT. Its protein product is CASSLDGTGVEKLFF.

The table lists this clone with a few counts. The chain has TRBV4-1 and TRBJ2-7; TRBD1 might be the D (6 bases). Germline V CDR1 and CDR2: MGHRA, YSYEKL. V lost 5 bases to trimming and J lost 1 base, with 15 bases between them. The CDR3 sequence is 15 residues long. The DNA for the CDR3 is TGCGCCAGCAGCTTGGGGGCAGGGGAGTCCTACGAGCAGTACTTC. This gives the protein CASSLGAGESYEQYF.

The chain links TRBV6-5 to TRBJ1-1, with TRBD1 as a possible D gene (5 bases). Germline assignment: CDR1 MNHEY and CDR2 SVGAGI. The ends were cut back, 2 bases at V and 10 bases at J, with 14 bases in the middle. The CDR3 runs to 13 residues. In DNA, the CDR3 is TGTGCCAGCAGTTACAGGGGACCCGGTGGAGCTTTCTTT. Its protein is CASSYRGPGGAFF.

This rearrangement joins TRBV11-2 to TRBJ1-2; TRBD1 aligns across 8 bases. Germline values: CDR1 SGHAT, CDR2 FQNNGV. The trim removed 6 bases at V and 8 bases at J, leaving 5 bases unmatched. This CDR3 region has 12 residues. The CDR3 loop is CASSSTGVGYTF. CDR3 nucleotide sequence: TGTGCCAGCAGTTCGACAGGGGTGGGCTACACCTTC.

The chain couples TRBV25-1 to TRBJ1-6, with 7 bases that match TRBD1. The germline V gene encodes CDR1 MGHDK and CDR2 SYGVNS. V was pared by 1 base and J by 5 bases, with 5 bases of the junction left unmatched. The CDR3 sequence is 16 residues long. As DNA, the CDR3 is TGTGCCAGCAGTGAATCCCGACAGGGCAATAATTCACCCCTCCACTTT. It translates to CASSESRQGNNSPLHF.